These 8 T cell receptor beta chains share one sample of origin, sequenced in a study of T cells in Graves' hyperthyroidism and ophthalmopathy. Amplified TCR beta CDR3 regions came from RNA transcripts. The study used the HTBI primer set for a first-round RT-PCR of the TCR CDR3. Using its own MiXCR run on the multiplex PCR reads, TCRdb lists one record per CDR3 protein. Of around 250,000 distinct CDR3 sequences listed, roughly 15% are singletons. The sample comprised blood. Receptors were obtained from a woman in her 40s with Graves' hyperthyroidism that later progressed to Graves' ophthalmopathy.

DNA of the CDR3: TGTGCCAGCTCACCACCGTCCCAGGCCGGGGAGCTGTTTTTT. Protein product: CASSPPSQAGELFF. The chain joins TRBV18 to TRBJ2-2; D ambiguous. The CDR3 consists of 14 residues. V was trimmed by 0 bases and J by 6 bases, leaving 8 bases between them. Germline V gives CDR1 KGHSH, CDR2 LQKENI.

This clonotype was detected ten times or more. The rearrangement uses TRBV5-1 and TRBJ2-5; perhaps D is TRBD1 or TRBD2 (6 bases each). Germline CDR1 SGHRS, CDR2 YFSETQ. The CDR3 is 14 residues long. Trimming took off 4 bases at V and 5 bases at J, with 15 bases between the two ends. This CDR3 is CASSPEGGWETQYF. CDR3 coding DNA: TGCGCCAGCAGCCCGGAGGGGGGCTGGGAGACCCAGTACTTC.

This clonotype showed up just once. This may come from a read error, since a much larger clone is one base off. The CDR3 protein is CASSRGGQAVSQYF. The CDR3 DNA reads as TGTGCCAGCAGTCGAGGGGGTCAGGCCGTGAGCCAGTACTTC. The V and J genes are TRBV27 and TRBJ2-5; D perhaps matches TRBD1 (6 bases). CDR1 is MNHEY, CDR2 SMNVEV, per germline (reference sequence). The V end lost 5 bases, the J end lost 10 bases, and 20 bases lay between the germline ends. CDR3 length: 14 residues.

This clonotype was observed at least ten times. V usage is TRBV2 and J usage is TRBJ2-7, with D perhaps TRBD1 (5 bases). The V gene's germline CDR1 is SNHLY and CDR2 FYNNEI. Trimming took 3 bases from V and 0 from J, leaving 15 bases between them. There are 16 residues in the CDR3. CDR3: CASSEFFGASSYEQYF. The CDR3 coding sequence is TGTGCCAGCAGTGAGTTTTTTGGGGCTAGCTCCTACGAGCAGTACTTC.

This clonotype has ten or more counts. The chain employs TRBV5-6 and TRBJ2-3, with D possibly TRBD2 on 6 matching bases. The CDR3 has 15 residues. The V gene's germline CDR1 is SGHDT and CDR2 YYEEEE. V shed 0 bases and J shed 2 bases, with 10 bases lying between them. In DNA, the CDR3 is TGTGCCAGCAGCTTGGTGGCGGGAATCACAGATACGCAGTATTTT. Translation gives CASSLVAGITDTQYF. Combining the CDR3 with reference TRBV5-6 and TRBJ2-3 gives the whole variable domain DAGVTQSPTHLIKTRGQQVTLRCSPKSGHDTVSWYQQALGQGPQFIFQYYEEEERQRGNFPDRFSGHQFPNYSSELNVNALLLGDSALYLCASSLVAGITDTQYFGPGTRLTVL.

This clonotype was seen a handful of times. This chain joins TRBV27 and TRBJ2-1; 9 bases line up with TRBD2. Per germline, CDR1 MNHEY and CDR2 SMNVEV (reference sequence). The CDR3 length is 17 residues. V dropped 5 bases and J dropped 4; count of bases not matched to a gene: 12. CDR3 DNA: TGTGCCAGCAGTCCCACGCTGGGACTAGCTAATTACAATGAGCAGTTCTTC. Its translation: CASSPTLGLANYNEQFF.

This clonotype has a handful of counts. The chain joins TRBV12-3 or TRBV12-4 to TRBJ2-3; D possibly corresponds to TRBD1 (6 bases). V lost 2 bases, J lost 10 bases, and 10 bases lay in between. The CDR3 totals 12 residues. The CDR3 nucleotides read TGTGCCAGCAGTTTATTGGGGGCCCCGCAGTATTTT. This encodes CASSLLGAPQYF.

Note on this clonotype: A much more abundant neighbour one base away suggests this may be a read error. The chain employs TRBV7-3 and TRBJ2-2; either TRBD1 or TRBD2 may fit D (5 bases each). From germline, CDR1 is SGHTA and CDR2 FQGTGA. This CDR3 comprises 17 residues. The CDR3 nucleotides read TGTGCCAGCAGCCTGAGGGGTTCCGGAATGAACACCGGGGAGATGTTTTTT. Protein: CASSLRGSGMNTGEMFF. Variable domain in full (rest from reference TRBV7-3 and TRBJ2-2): GAGVSQTPSNKVTEKGKYVELRCDPISGHTALYWYRQSLGQGPEFLIYFQGTGAADDSGLPNDRFFAVRPEGSVSTLKIQRTERGDSAVYLCASSLRGSGMNTGEMFFGEGSRLTVL.